This entry concerns a single TCR beta chain. These data originate in a study of OX40 agonist ivuxolimab in advanced cancers. Sequencing used immunoSEQ multiplex PCR; TCRdb keeps in-frame clones, though not all of them. Seen here are some 77,000 clones, 80% to 90% observed once, and the top ten hold around 5.1%. Trimming left V 8 bases short and J 2 bases short, with 14 bases between. The CDR3 has 14 amino acids. Germline V lookup: CDR1 MNHEY, CDR2 SVGAGI. This TCR was sampled from an adult with an advanced solid tumor such as melanoma, head and neck, liver or kidney cancer. Sequencing was performed on CD4+ or CD8+ T cells sorted from blood, taken in a trial of the OX40 agonist ivuxolimab. V usage is TRBV6-5 and J usage is TRBJ2-3, with D perhaps TRBD1 (6 bases). The CDR3 nucleotides are TGTGCCAGCGGAAGCACAGGGTACACAGATACGCAGTATTTT. This codes for CASGSTGYTDTQYF.